This TCR beta chain emerged from a study of OX40 agonist ivuxolimab in advanced cancers. Across the whole study: Ivuxolimab is a fully human IgG2 antibody that activates OX40 (CD134). Every 2 weeks, patients got intravenous ivuxolimab at one of six dose levels (0.01-10 mg/kg).

Germline trimming cut 7 bases from V and 1 base from J; bases unmatched to any gene: 3. Germline V gene data show CDR1 as SGHRS and CDR2 as YFSETQ. CDR3 length equals 14 residues. Clones were sequenced by immunoSEQ multiplex PCR, and TCRdb holds only the in-frame ones, with some missing. The table lists about 48,000 clones, 70% to 85% of them singletons, with around 1.9% in the top ten. This TCR derives from an adult with an advanced solid tumor such as melanoma, head and neck, liver or kidney cancer. The starting material was CD4+ or CD8+ T cells sorted from blood, obtained in a trial of the OX40 agonist ivuxolimab. The genes are TRBV5-1 and TRBJ2-2; 8 bases line up with TRBD1. The CDR3 loop reads CASLGTGNTGELFF. The CDR3 nucleotides are TGCGCCAGCTTGGGGACAGGGAACACCGGGGAGCTGTTTTTT.